Described below is a single T cell receptor beta chain sequence and its context. V lost 5 bases, J lost 6 bases, and 6 bases stayed unmatched. The CDR3 totals 14 residues. Per germline, CDR1 LGHNA and CDR2 YNFKEQ. Only in-frame clones appear in the TCRdb table, and some are missing; sequencing was by immunoSEQ multiplex PCR. The sample consists of 150,000 to 200,000 clones, roughly 84% of them appearing once. This sample was included in a study of cytomegalovirus exposure and HLA in healthy donors. The chain joins TRBV4-2 to TRBJ2-7; 11 bases match TRBD1. Input material: PBMCs. This clonotype was sampled from a man aged 25-45 years in good health and CMV-seropositive. The CDR3 spells CASSVGTGGREQYF. The CDR3 DNA sequence: TGTGCCAGCAGCGTGGGGACAGGGGGACGCGAGCAGTACTTC.